This T cell receptor (beta chain) was recovered during a study of cytomegalovirus exposure and HLA in healthy donors. PCR primers comprised 60 Vbeta and 13 Jbeta primers. The method was immunoSEQ multiplex PCR; TCRdb's version includes in-frame clones alone and lacks a portion of them. The repertoire consists of approximately 100,000 clones, with approximately 70% occurring once and the leading ten covering 4% to 5.5%. CDR3 length: 14 residues. The germline V gene has CDR1 SGHRS and CDR2 YFSETQ. Trimming at V came to 4 bases and at J to 6 bases, leaving 7 bases not matched to a gene. Overall study findings and caveats: For TCR beta chains, V- and J-gene trimming was later linked to a missense DCLRE1C variant. Data from an earlier analysis indicated that most TCR beta V segments were productive either about 87% or about 30% of the time. Among immune exposure information, only CMV serostatus was available.

Remarks on this clone: The target antigen is unknown.

The clonotype originates from a young woman in good health and CMV-seropositive. The chain carries TRBV5-1 and TRBJ2-7; TRBD1 aligns across 10 bases. Sequencing was performed on PBMCs. The CDR3 bases are TGCGCCAGCAGCAATAAGGGACAGGGGTTCGAGCAGTACTTC. Translating it yields CASSNKGQGFEQYF.